One sample yielded the 16 T cell receptor beta chains listed below, sequenced in a study of blood T cell repertoires in COVID-19. Profiled with immunoSEQ multiplex PCR; TCRdb holds only in-frame clones, not every one. Of 55,000 to 75,000 clones in the sample, 89% were seen once. Sequenced: peripheral blood. The receptors originated from a man in his 60s with acute or convalescent COVID-19.

The CDR3 region has the DNA TGTGCCAGCAGTTACTCGCCTCCGAGGAACACTGAAGCTTTCTTT. Translated, it gives CASSYSPPRNTEAFF. The chain couples TRBV6-5 to TRBJ1-1, with D hard to call. CDR1 MNHEY and CDR2 SVGAGI come from the germline V gene. The length of the CDR3 is 15 residues. V shed 0 bases and J shed 1 base, with 9 bases lying between them.

This chain joins TRBV9 and TRBJ2-3; D is ambiguous. The CDR3 extends over 15 amino acids. V dropped 5 bases and J dropped 2 bases, with 15 bases sitting between them. From germline, CDR1 is SGDLS and CDR2 YYNGEE. CDR3 sequence: CASSAHAEVTDTQYF. For the CDR3, the DNA is TGTGCCAGCAGTGCACACGCGGAAGTCACAGATACGCAGTATTTT.

The chain links TRBV12-5 to TRBJ2-7; 8 bases agree with TRBD1. The ends lost 5 bases at V and 2 bases at J; junction bases unmatched: 11. The CDR3 totals 16 residues. The germline CDR1 and CDR2 sequences are LGHNT and FRNRAP. CDR3 coding DNA: TGTGCTAGTGGTCCTTTCCAGGGACAGGTGGCCTACGAGCAGTACTTC. Translating gives CASGPFQGQVAYEQYF.

This clone was detected only once. The chain's CDR3 is CASSAGQGIGGYTF. The CDR3 DNA follows: TGCGCCAGCAGCGCCGGACAGGGAATAGGAGGCTACACCTTC. This chain connects TRBV5-1 to TRBJ1-2; 8 nucleotides match TRBD1. Germline CDR1 SGHRS, CDR2 YFSETQ. Trimming cost V 4 bases and J 8 bases; bases outside gene matches: 10. The CDR3 has 14 residues.

This rearrangement joins TRBV12-5 to TRBJ1-4, with 10 nucleotides matching TRBD1. Trimming cost V 1 base and J 8 bases; bases outside gene matches: 13. There are 18 residues in the CDR3. Germline loops: CDR1 LGHNT, CDR2 FRNRAP. The CDR3 reads CASGLATIRQGAREKLFF. DNA for the CDR3: TGTGCTAGTGGTTTGGCGACAATCAGACAGGGGGCGAGGGAAAAACTGTTTTTT.

J is TRBJ1-2 and V is TRBV29-1, with unresolved D. V lost 6 bases, J lost 8 bases, and 13 bases lay in between. The germline CDR1 and CDR2 sequences are SQVTM and ANQGSEA. The CDR3 is 11 residues long. CDR3 nucleotide sequence: TGCAGCGTCGGGATTCACGGCGGCTACACCTTC. Its translation is CSVGIHGGYTF.

The V and J genes are TRBV9 and TRBJ2-7; 7 bases are shared with TRBD1. Looked up from germline, CDR1 is SGDLS and CDR2 is YYNGEE. The CDR3 length is 15 residues. V lost 0 bases and J lost 6; bases outside the gene matches: 9. CDR3 sequence: CASSVDPNRGGEQYF. The CDR3 nucleotides are TGTGCCAGCAGCGTAGACCCGAACAGGGGTGGCGAGCAGTACTTC.

This sequence joins TRBV7-9 and TRBJ1-2, with TRBD1 as a possible D gene (5 bases). V gave up 1 base and J gave up 4 bases, with 7 bases separating them. This CDR3 is 13 amino acids long. Germline V CDR1 and CDR2: SEHNR, FQNEAQ (reference sequence). The CDR3 region is CASSLEQAYGYTF. DNA of the CDR3: TGTGCCAGCAGCTTAGAACAGGCCTATGGCTACACCTTC.

This chain connects TRBV10-3 to TRBJ1-5; D is undetermined. CDR1 is ENHRY, CDR2 SYGVKD, per germline. With 6 bases removed from V and 1 base from J, the gap between germline ends came to 7 bases. The CDR3 is 13 amino acids. Written as DNA, the CDR3 is TGTGCCATCAGGAGGGAAAGCAATCAGCCCCAGCATTTT. Translated, it gives CAIRRESNQPQHF.

The chain combines TRBV15 with TRBJ1-1; D might be TRBD1 (5 bases). The germline CDR1 and CDR2 sequences are LNHNV and YYDKDF (reference sequence). There are 16 residues in the CDR3. The V gene lost 0 bases and the J gene lost 6 bases, with 17 bases spanning the gap. The CDR3 coding sequence is TGTGCCACCAGCAGAGATCCTTCAACAGGCAGGGCTGAAGCTTTCTTT. This translates into CATSRDPSTGRAEAFF.

The chain links TRBV18 to TRBJ2-7, with a tentative D call TRBD1 (6 bases). CDR3 length equals 13 residues. The germline V gene has CDR1 KGHSH and CDR2 LQKENI. Trimming took off 1 base at V and 3 bases at J, with 7 bases between the two ends. CDR3 sequence (DNA): TGTGCCAGCTCACCACAACAGGGCTACGAGCAGTACTTC. The encoded protein is CASSPQQGYEQYF.

The V and J genes are TRBV19 and TRBJ1-2; 8 nucleotides line up with TRBD1. From germline, CDR1 is LNHDA and CDR2 SQIVND (reference sequence). Trimming cost V 5 bases and J 5 bases; bases outside gene matches: 4. This CDR3 spans 13 amino acids. CDR3 DNA: TGTGCCAGTAGTGTGGACAGGGAATATGGCTACACCTTC. It yields the protein CASSVDREYGYTF.

The chain is built from TRBV9 and TRBJ2-7, with 8 bases matching TRBD1. V lost 7 bases to trimming and J lost 3 bases; unmatched junction nucleotides: 6. The V gene's germline CDR1 is SGDLS and CDR2 YYNGEE. The CDR3 is 13 amino acids. The CDR3 coding sequence is TGTGCCAGCGGGACAGGCCCAATCTACGAGCAGTACTTC. It codes for CASGTGPIYEQYF.

V usage is TRBV25-1 and J usage is TRBJ2-1; 10 bases fit TRBD1. This CDR3 has 16 residues. Trimming removed 2 bases from V and 0 bases from J; junction bases left unmatched: 1. Per germline, CDR1 MGHDK and CDR2 SYGVNS. This CDR3 is CASSERTGGSYNEQFF. DNA for the CDR3: TGTGCCAGCAGTGAAAGGACAGGGGGCTCCTACAATGAGCAGTTCTTC.

The chain couples TRBV3-1 (or the pseudogene TRBV3-2) to TRBJ1-4; D may be TRBD1 (5 bases). V lost 3 bases, J lost 4 bases, and 12 bases lay in between. The CDR3 has 15 amino acids. Germline V lookup: CDR1 LGHDT, CDR2 YNNKEL (reference sequence). CDR3 residues: CASSQKTVFNEKLFF. CDR3 DNA sequence: TGTGCCAGCAGCCAGAAGACAGTGTTTAATGAAAAACTGTTTTTT.

This clone has a count of ten or more. V and J are TRBV19 and TRBJ1-5; D gene uncertain. Per germline, CDR1 LNHDA and CDR2 SQIVND (reference sequence). Between the trimmed V and J ends, which lost 5 bases and 4 bases, there was a span of 9 bases. The CDR3 has 13 residues. The CDR3 sequence is CASSGLQNQPQHF. As DNA, the CDR3 is TGTGCCAGTAGTGGGCTTCAGAATCAGCCCCAGCATTTT.